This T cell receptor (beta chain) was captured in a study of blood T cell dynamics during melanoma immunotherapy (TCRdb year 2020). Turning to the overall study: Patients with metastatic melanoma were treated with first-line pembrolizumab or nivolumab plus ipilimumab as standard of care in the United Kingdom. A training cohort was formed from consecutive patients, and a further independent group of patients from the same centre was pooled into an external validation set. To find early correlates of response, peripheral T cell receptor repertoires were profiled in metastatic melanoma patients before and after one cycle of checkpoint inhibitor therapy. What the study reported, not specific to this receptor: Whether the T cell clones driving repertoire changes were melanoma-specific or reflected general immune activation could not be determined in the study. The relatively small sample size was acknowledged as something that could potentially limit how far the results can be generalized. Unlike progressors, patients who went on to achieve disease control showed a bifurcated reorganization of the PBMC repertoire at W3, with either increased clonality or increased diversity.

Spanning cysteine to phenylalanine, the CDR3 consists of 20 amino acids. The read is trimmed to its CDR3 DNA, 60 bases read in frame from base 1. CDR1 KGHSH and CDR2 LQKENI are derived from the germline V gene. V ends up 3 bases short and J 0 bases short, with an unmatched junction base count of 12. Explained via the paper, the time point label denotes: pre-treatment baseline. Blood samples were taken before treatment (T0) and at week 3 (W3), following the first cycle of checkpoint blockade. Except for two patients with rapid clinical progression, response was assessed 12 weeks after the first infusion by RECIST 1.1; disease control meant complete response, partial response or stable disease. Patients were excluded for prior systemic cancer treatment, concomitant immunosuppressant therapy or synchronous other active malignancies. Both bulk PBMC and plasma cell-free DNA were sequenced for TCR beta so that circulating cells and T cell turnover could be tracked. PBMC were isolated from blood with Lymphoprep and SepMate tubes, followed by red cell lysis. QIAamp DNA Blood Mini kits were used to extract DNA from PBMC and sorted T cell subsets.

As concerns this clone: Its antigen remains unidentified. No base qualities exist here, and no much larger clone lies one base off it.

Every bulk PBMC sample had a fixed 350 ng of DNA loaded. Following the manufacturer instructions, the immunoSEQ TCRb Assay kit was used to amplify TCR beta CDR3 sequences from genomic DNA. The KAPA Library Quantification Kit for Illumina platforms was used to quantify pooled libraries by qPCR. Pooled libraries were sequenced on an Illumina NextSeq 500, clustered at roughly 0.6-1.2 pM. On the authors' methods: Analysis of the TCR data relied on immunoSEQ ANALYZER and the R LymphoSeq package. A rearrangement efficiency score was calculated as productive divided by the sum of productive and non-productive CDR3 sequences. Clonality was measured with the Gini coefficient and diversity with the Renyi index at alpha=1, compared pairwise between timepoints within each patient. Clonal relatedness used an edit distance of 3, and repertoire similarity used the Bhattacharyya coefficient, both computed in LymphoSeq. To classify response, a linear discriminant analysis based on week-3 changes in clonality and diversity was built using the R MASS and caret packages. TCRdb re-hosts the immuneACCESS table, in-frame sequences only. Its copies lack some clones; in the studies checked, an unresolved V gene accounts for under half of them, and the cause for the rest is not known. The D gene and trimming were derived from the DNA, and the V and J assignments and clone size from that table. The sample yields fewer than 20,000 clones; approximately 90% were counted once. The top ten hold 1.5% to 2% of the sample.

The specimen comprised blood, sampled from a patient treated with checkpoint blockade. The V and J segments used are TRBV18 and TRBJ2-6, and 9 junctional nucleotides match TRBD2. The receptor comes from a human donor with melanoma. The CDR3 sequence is CASSPFGGRASGSGANVLTF. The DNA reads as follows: TGTGCCAGCTCACCTTTCGGCGGGAGGGCGTCGGGCTCTGGGGCCAACGTCCTGACTTTC.